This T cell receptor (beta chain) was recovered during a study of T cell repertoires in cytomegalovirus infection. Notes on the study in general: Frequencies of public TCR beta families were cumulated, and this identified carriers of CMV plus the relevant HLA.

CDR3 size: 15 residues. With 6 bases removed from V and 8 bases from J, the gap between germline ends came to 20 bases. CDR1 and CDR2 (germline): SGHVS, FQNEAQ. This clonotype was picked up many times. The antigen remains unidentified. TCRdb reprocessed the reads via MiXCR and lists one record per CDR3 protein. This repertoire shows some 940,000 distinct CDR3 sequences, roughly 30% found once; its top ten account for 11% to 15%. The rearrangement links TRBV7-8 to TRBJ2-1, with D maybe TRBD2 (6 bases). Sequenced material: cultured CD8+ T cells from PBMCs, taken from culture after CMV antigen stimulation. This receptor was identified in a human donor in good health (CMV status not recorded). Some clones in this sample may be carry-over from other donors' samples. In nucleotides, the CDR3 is TGTGCCAGCAGTCTGGGAGGCGGTTGGGCTGATGAGCAGTTCTTC. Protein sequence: CASSLGGGWADEQFF.